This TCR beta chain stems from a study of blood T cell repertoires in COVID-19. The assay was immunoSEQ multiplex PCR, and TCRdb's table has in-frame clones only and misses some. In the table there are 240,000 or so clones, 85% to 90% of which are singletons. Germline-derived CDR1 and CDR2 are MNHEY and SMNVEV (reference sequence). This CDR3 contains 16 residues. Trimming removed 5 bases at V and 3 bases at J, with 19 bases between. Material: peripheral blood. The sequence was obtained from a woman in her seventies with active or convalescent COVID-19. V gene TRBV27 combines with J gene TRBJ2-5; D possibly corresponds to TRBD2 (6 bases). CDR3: CASSLLGARGKETQYF. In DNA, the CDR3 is TGTGCCAGCAGTCTTCTGGGAGCGCGGGGAAAAGAGACCCAGTACTTC.